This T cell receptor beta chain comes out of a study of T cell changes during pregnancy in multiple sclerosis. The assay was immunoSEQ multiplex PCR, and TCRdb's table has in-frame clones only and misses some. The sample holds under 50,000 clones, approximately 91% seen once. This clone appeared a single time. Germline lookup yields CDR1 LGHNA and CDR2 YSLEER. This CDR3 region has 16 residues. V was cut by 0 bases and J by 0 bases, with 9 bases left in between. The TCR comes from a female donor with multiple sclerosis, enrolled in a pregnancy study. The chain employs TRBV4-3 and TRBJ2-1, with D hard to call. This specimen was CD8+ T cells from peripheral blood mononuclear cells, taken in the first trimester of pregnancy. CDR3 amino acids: CASSQEGHNSYNEQFF. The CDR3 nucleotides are TGCGCCAGCAGCCAAGAGGGCCATAACTCCTACAATGAGCAGTTCTTC.